The rows below give T cell receptor beta chains drawn from one sample of a study of cytomegalovirus exposure and HLA in healthy donors. Clones were read by immunoSEQ multiplex PCR, and TCRdb kept only the in-frame ones, dropping some. In total, the table holds 100,000 to 150,000 clones. The sample taken for sequencing was PBMCs. The receptor source for this set is a man between 18 and 29 years old in good health and CMV-seronegative. CDR3s include the opening cysteine and the closing phenylalanine or tryptophan. A D gene is named only where the DNA matches it firmly. Rows give clone size only sometimes, using once, few, many, or a class for an expanded clone.

clone_size j_call v_call d_call cdr3_nt cdr3_aa
. TRBJ2-2 TRBV5-1 TRBD2 TGCGCCAGCAGCTCAGGACTAGCGGGGGGTCTAAACACCGGGGAGCTGTTTTTT CASSSGLAGGLNTGELFF
. TRBJ1-1 TRBV6-5 . TGTGCCAGCAGTTACTCCCAGATTACTGAAGCTTTCTTT CASSYSQITEAFF
. TRBJ2-1 TRBV11-2 TRBD2 TGTGCCAGCAGCTCCGACCCCCTAAGCGGGAGGATTGGCAATGAGCAGTTCTTC CASSSDPLSGRIGNEQFF
. TRBJ2-1 TRBV20-1 . TGCAGTGCTAGGGGAGAGGTTTTGCAGTTCTTC CSARGEVLQFF
. TRBJ2-5 TRBV9 TRBD1 TGTGCCAGCAGCGTAGACAGGGGTCCCCAAGAGACCCAGTACTTC CASSVDRGPQETQYF
. TRBJ2-1 TRBV19 TRBD1 TGTGCCAGTAGTTCAGCCCCGGACAGGGGCAATGAGCAGTTCTTC CASSSAPDRGNEQFF
. TRBJ2-5 TRBV29-1 TRBD2 TGCAGCGTTGGGCGGGGGGGCGTGAAAGAGACCCAGTACTTC CSVGRGGVKETQYF
. TRBJ2-5 TRBV6-6 . TGTGCCAGCAGCCGACCGGGACAAATTATGGAGACCCAGTACTTC CASSRPGQIMETQYF
. TRBJ2-1 TRBV5-1 TRBD2 TGCGCCAGCAGCGGGGGGGGACCGGGGCTCGTGGATGAGCAGTTCTTC CASSGGGPGLVDEQFF
. TRBJ1-6 TRBV25-1 TRBD1 TGTGCCAGCAGCGACAGGGGAAATTCACCCCTCCACTTT CASSDRGNSPLHF
. TRBJ2-5 TRBV27 TRBD2 TGTGCCAGCAGACCCATTAGCGGGAGGCCCGGGGAGACCCAGTACTTC CASRPISGRPGETQYF
. TRBJ1-5 TRBV30 TRBD1 TGTGCCTGGAGCCCAACGACAGGGTTTAGCAATCAGCCCCAGCATTTT CAWSPTTGFSNQPQHF
. TRBJ1-1 TRBV7-8 . TGTGCCAGCAGCTTAGAGGCGCGGCAGAACACTGAAGCTTTCTTT CASSLEARQNTEAFF
. TRBJ2-6 TRBV6-4 . TGTGCCAGCAGCGAGGGAGCTGGGGCCAACGTCCTGACTTTC CASSEGAGANVLTF
. TRBJ1-5 TRBV27 TRBD1 TGTGCCAGCAGCCCGTTGACAGGGGTCAATCAGCCCCAGCATTTT CASSPLTGVNQPQHF
. TRBJ1-4 TRBV2 . TGTGCCGACAGTCGGGCCGCTAATGAAAAACTGTTTTTT CADSRAANEKLFF
. TRBJ1-1 TRBV29-1 . TGCAGCGTTGAAGGTACATCCCCTGAAGCTTTCTTT CSVEGTSPEAFF
. TRBJ1-1 TRBV5-1 TRBD1 TGCGCCAGCAGCGGTGGGGACAGGGTGAACACTGAAGCTTTCTTT CASSGGDRVNTEAFF
. TRBJ1-1 TRBV5-1 . TGCGCCAGCAGCCAGAGGGCGGTGAACACTGAAGCTTTCTTT CASSQRAVNTEAFF
. TRBJ1-1 TRBV7-2 . TGTGCCAGCAGCTTAGCGAGGAACACTGAAGCTTTCTTT CASSLARNTEAFF
. TRBJ1-5 TRBV9 . TGTGCCAGCAGCGTAACGGGGAGCAATCAGCCCCAGCATTTT CASSVTGSNQPQHF
. TRBJ1-6 TRBV4-2 TRBD1 TGTGCCAGCAGCCAAGCTGGACAGGGTCGGAATTCACCCCTCCACTTT CASSQAGQGRNSPLHF
. TRBJ1-1 TRBV6-1 . TGTGCCAGCAGGGGGAGGGTCACTGAAGCTTTCTTT CASRGRVTEAFF
. TRBJ1-5 TRBV27 TRBD1 TGTGCCAGCAGTCCTTTCCCTCGACAGGGCCCTCAGGGCAATCAGCCCCAGCATTTT CASSPFPRQGPQGNQPQHF
. TRBJ1-1 TRBV11-3 . TGTGCCAGCAGCTTAGGGCCGCGGGACACTGAAGCTTTCTTT CASSLGPRDTEAFF
. TRBJ2-1 TRBV9 . TGTGCCAGCAGCGTAGGTAGCGACTACAATGAGCAGTTCTTC CASSVGSDYNEQFF
medium-sized TRBJ2-3 TRBV6-4 TRBD2 TGTGCCAGCAGTGACGGGACTAGCGCAGATACGCAGTATTTT CASSDGTSADTQYF
. TRBJ1-2 TRBV7-9 . TGTGCCAGCAGCTCCGTCGCGGGTCACTATGGCTACACCTTC CASSSVAGHYGYTF
. TRBJ2-1 TRBV7-9 . TGTGCCAGCAGCATACTGCAGGGGACCTCCTACAATGAGCAGTTCTTC CASSILQGTSYNEQFF
. TRBJ1-3 TRBV27 TRBD1 TGTGCCAGCAAACCATCCGACAGGGCCTCTGGAAACACCATATATTTT CASKPSDRASGNTIYF
. TRBJ2-7 TRBV13 . TGTGCCAGCAGCTCCTCCGGGACAACCTACGAGCAGTACTTC CASSSSGTTYEQYF
. TRBJ2-7 TRBV7-9 TRBD2 TGTGCCAGCAGCCGTAGCGGGAGCGGCGAGCAGTACTTC CASSRSGSGEQYF
. TRBJ2-1 TRBV6-1 . TGTGCCAGCAGTGAAGAGGCTTGGAGGTGGATTAATGAGCAGTTCTTC CASSEEAWRWINEQFF
. TRBJ1-1 TRBV7-9 . TGTGCCAGCAGCTTAGTTGTCGGGGTTGCCACTGAAGCTTTCTTT CASSLVVGVATEAFF
. TRBJ1-5 TRBV7-2 . TGTGCCAGCAGCTTAGAGGCGACCTCCGGGAGCAATCAGCCCCAGCATTTT CASSLEATSGSNQPQHF
. TRBJ2-1 TRBV5-1 . TGCGCCAGCAGCTTTATGACAGGCAACAATGAGCAGTTCTTC CASSFMTGNNEQFF
. TRBJ2-1 TRBV6-1 . TGTGCCAGCAGTCCTACCCGCACCTACAATGAGCAGTTCTTC CASSPTRTYNEQFF
. TRBJ2-7 TRBV10-1 TRBD1 TGCGCCAGCACCGACGACAGGGCCTCCTACGAGCAGTACTTC CASTDDRASYEQYF
. TRBJ1-3 TRBV7-9 . TGTGCCAGCAGCTTCTCCCTTCGAGACACCATATATTTT CASSFSLRDTIYF
. TRBJ2-4 TRBV14 TRBD1 TGTGCCAGCAGCCAAAAGGGACAGGGGTTAGCCAAAAACATTCAGTACTTC CASSQKGQGLAKNIQYF
. TRBJ2-6 TRBV19 TRBD1 TGTGCCAGTAGTATACGTACAGGGGGAGCTGGGGCCAACGTCCTGACTTTC CASSIRTGGAGANVLTF
. TRBJ1-6 TRBV5-1 . TGCGCCAGCAGCTTGGCCGGGATTGGGTTTTCACCCCTCCACTTT CASSLAGIGFSPLHF